The clone carrying this TCR beta chain was seen a handful of times. Regarding time point: patch test 2, 6 weeks after DPC sensitization. Treatment described: therapeutic diphenylcyclopropenone sensitization with weekly scalp DPC. The donor pool consisted of alopecia patients aged 18 to 70 years, considered suitable for DPC. The record originates from a study of human T cells and chemical hapten exposure. Between the trimmed V and J ends, which lost 4 bases and 0 bases, there was a span of 14 bases. The V gene's germline CDR1 is SQVTM and CDR2 ANQGSEA. The CDR3 totals 15 residues. TCRdb re-derived calls from the RACE reads in MiXCR, one entry per CDR3 protein. The sample contains more than 85,000 distinct CDR3 sequences, around 10% of which appear only once.

The clonotype originates from a man aged 35-49 years with alopecia areata. Some clones in this sample may be carry-over from other donors' samples. The rearrangement uses TRBV29-1 and TRBJ2-3; tentative D call: TRBD1 (6 bases). Sequences were derived from whole blood, sampled in connection with sensitization to the hapten diphenylcyclopropenone (DPC). The CDR3 region is CSVVGQRASTDTQYF. CDR3 in DNA: TGCAGCGTTGTTGGACAGCGAGCTAGCACAGATACGCAGTATTTT.